This passage covers 3 T cell receptor beta chains from one sample sequenced in a study of vaccination and CD4 T cells after COVID-19 (dated by TCRdb to between 2022 and 2023). According to the study, the label for this sample's treatment or condition signals: roughly nine-day PBMC culture with coronavirus spike peptide pools or control peptides (ViraFEST assay). The library was built by means of PCR. The instrument was an Illumina iSeq 100. At the Johns Hopkins FTIC core, DNA from the cultured CD4+ T cells underwent TCR sequencing with the Oncomine TCR Beta short-read assay. The raw public data were reprocessed by TCRdb itself: fastp quality trimming at Q25, MiXCR clonotype calling, in-frame beta chains only. Under each unique CDR3 protein, matching rows form one entry showing the most common genes and DNA. Present in this sample are around 15,000 distinct CDR3 sequences, 44% of which were seen just once. 3.5% to 4% of the sample is held by the ten biggest clonotypes.

The antigens for these receptors are not known. Sequencing was carried out using CD4+ T cells from blood, cultured in vitro. These receptors were taken from a human donor who had recovered from COVID-19.

The chain combines TRBV20-1 with TRBJ2-5, with D possibly called TRBD1 or TRBD2 (5 bases each). Germline loops: CDR1 DFQATT, CDR2 SNEGSKA (reference sequence). Trimming took 0 bases from V and 3 from J, leaving 11 bases between them. The CDR3 has 14 amino acids. As DNA, the CDR3 is TGCAGTGCTAGAGATTTTAGAGGGGAAGAGACCCAGTACTTC. It translates to CSARDFRGEETQYF.

V and J are TRBV5-1 and TRBJ1-1; D uncertain. In germline, CDR1 is SGHRS, CDR2 YFSETQ. CDR3 length: 14 residues. V was shortened by 0 bases and J by 1 base, with 7 bases between the two germline ends. The CDR3, as DNA: TGCGCCAGCAGCTTGGGTTCGGGGAACACTGAAGCTTTCTTT. Translated, it gives CASSLGSGNTEAFF. The entire variable domain, with the rest obtained from reference TRBV5-1 and TRBJ1-1, is as follows: KAGVTQTPRYLIKTRGQQVTLSCSPISGHRSVSWYQQTPGQGLQFLFEYFSETQRNKGNFPGRFSGRQFSNSRSEMNVSTLELGDSALYLCASSLGSGNTEAFFGQGTRLTVV.

V and J are TRBV7-3 and TRBJ2-1; TRBD2 matches 8 bases. The V gene's germline CDR1 is SGHTA and CDR2 FQGTGA. After removal of 5 bases from V and 8 bases from J, the junction contained 11 bases not matched to a gene. The CDR3 has 15 residues. The CDR3: CASSPETGGVDEQFF. The CDR3, as DNA: TGTGCCAGCAGCCCCGAGACGGGGGGGGTCGATGAGCAGTTCTTC.